This record looks at one T cell receptor (beta chain) sequence and its context. This sample stems from a study of blood T cell repertoires in COVID-19. The wider study: Acute and convalescent COVID-19 samples came from the United States, Italy and Spain. PBMCs, B-cell-depleted T cells, or T cells were the source of the cDNA or gDNA that made up the material.

Authors' methods: From reference gene primer amplification, estimates of nucleated cell counts were derived. TCRdb's table, derived via immunoSEQ multiplex PCR, lists solely in-frame clones and lacks some. That table is the source of V, J and clone size, and D and trimming were worked out from the DNA. The table includes about 120,000 clones, around four fifths detected once. Per the germline V gene, CDR1 is SQVTM and CDR2 is ANQGSEA. V gave up 6 bases and J gave up 4 bases, with 13 bases separating them. This CDR3 comprises 14 residues. Sample: peripheral blood. V and J are TRBV29-1 and TRBJ2-6; D call uncertain. The receptor's source is a man aged 25 to 45 with acute or convalescent COVID-19. The CDR3 region has the DNA TGCAGCGTCGCAAGCCGAGTAGGGGCCAACGTCCTGACTTTC. As protein: CSVASRVGANVLTF.